These 29 T cell receptor beta chains came from one sample sequenced in a study of OX40 agonist ivuxolimab in advanced cancers. This table comes from immunoSEQ multiplex PCR, and its TCRdb copy is limited to in-frame clones, with some not included. The table lists 30,000 to 35,000 clones, roughly 87% of them singletons. The sequences come from CD4+ or CD8+ T cells sorted from blood, collected in a trial of the OX40 agonist ivuxolimab. The receptors stem from an adult with an advanced solid tumor such as melanoma, head and neck, liver or kidney cancer.

Regarding this clone: This sample also contains other DNA sequences that code for the same CDR3. The genes are TRBV11-3 and TRBJ1-1; perhaps TRBD1 as D (6 bases). Trimming stripped 5 bases from V and 1 base from J, with 8 bases between. Looked up from germline, CDR1 is SGHNT and CDR2 is YENEEA. This CDR3 has 13 residues. The CDR3 region is CASSLTGNTEAFF. The CDR3, as DNA: TGTGCCAGCAGCCTGACAGGGAACACTGAAGCTTTCTTT.

The V call is TRBV30, the J call TRBJ2-5, with D unresolved. This CDR3 has 13 residues. CDR1 and CDR2 (germline): GTSNPN, SVGIG (reference sequence). Deletions cut 2 bases from V and 1 base from J, with 8 bases between. CDR3 sequence reads: CAWSLGVQETQYF. In DNA, the CDR3 is TGTGCCTGGAGTCTAGGAGTCCAAGAGACCCAGTACTTC.

The chain has TRBV19 and TRBJ2-7; 9 positions match TRBD1. The germline V gene has CDR1 LNHDA and CDR2 SQIVND (reference sequence). The CDR3 contains 15 residues. The junction had 5 bases not matched to a gene; V was cut back by 5 bases and J by 0 bases. The CDR3: CASSVPGQGSYEQYF. The DNA for the CDR3 is TGTGCCAGTAGTGTACCGGGACAGGGCTCCTACGAGCAGTACTTC.

The genes are TRBV7-2 and TRBJ1-3, with D uncertain. Per germline, CDR1 SGHTA and CDR2 FQGNSA. The CDR3 loop spans 14 amino acids. With 2 bases removed from V and 0 bases from J, the gap between germline ends came to 5 bases. CDR3 residues: CASSLTSSGNTIYF. CDR3 nucleotide sequence: TGTGCCAGCAGCTTAACGAGCTCTGGAAACACCATATATTTT.

V usage is TRBV4-1 and J usage is TRBJ1-6; D is perhaps TRBD1 (5 bases). CDR1 MGHRA and CDR2 YSYEKL come from the germline V gene. The CDR3 sequence is 15 residues long. V was clipped by 1 base and J by 8 bases, with 12 bases between them. CDR3: CASSQARPGDSPLHF. For the CDR3, the DNA is TGCGCCAGCAGCCAAGCGCGTCCGGGGGATTCACCCCTCCACTTT.

This chain connects TRBV4-3 to TRBJ1-2; the D is unclear. Trimming took off 2 bases at V and 8 bases at J, with 18 bases between the two ends. Germline CDR1 is LGHNA and CDR2 is YSLEER. The CDR3 consists of 15 residues. This CDR3 is CASSQFGQIAKGYTF. The CDR3 DNA follows: TGCGCCAGCAGCCAATTCGGGCAAATCGCGAAAGGCTACACCTTC.

This chain uses TRBV6-5 with TRBJ1-2; no firm D call. This CDR3 region has 11 residues. Trimming removed 6 bases at V and 5 bases at J, with 7 bases between. The V gene's germline CDR1 is MNHEY and CDR2 SVGAGI. As DNA, the CDR3 is TGTGCCAGCAGGGGGATTTATGGCTACACCTTC. Translation gives CASRGIYGYTF.

This sequence joins TRBV7-9 and TRBJ2-7; possible D gene TRBD2, 6 bases. The germline V and J ends were trimmed by 0 bases and 2 bases, with 17 bases remaining between them. The CDR3 spans 17 residues. Germline V gives CDR1 SEHNR, CDR2 FQNEAQ (reference sequence). The CDR3: CASSLATGRDSAYEQYF. CDR3 coding DNA: TGTGCCAGCAGCTTAGCCACGGGACGGGACTCCGCCTACGAGCAGTACTTC. Using reference TRBV7-9 and TRBJ2-7 for the parts outside the CDR3, the full variable domain is DTGVSQNPRHKITKRGQNVTFRCDPISEHNRLYWYRQTLGQGPEFLTYFQNEAQLEKSRLLSDRFSAERPKGSFSTLEIQRTEQGDSAMYLCASSLATGRDSAYEQYFGPGTRLTVT.

The chain joins TRBV5-1 to TRBJ2-5; 7 nucleotides agree with TRBD2. Germline assignment: CDR1 SGHRS and CDR2 YFSETQ. With 4 bases clipped from V and 5 bases from J, the junction kept 11 bases outside the gene matches. The CDR3 loop spans 15 amino acids. The DNA of the CDR3 is TGCGCCAGCAGCCCCAGGACTAGTCCCACTGAGACCCAGTACTTC. Amino acid sequence: CASSPRTSPTETQYF.

The chain joins TRBV6-4 to TRBJ2-7; 9 bases align to TRBD1. Trimming took 2 bases from V and 2 from J; bases not matched to a gene: 1. CDR1 MRHNA and CDR2 SNTAGT come from the germline V gene. The length of the CDR3 is 14 residues. The CDR3 DNA sequence: TGTGCCAGCAGTGACCGGGACAGGGCCTACGAGCAGTACTTC. Protein sequence: CASSDRDRAYEQYF.

V gene TRBV28 combines with J gene TRBJ1-3; weak D call: TRBD1 (5 bases). Germline CDR1 is MDHEN and CDR2 is SYDVKM. Trimming left V 8 bases short and J 0 bases short, with 11 bases between. This CDR3 contains 14 residues. The CDR3 here is CASLTGASGNTIYF. The CDR3 nucleotides read TGTGCCAGCCTGACCGGGGCCTCTGGAAACACCATATATTTT.

The chain employs TRBV4-2 and TRBJ2-7, with 7 bases fitting TRBD1. CDR3 length: 14 residues. Germline V CDR1 and CDR2: LGHNA, YNFKEQ. The V gene end was trimmed by 3 bases and the J gene end by 2 bases; junction bases not matched to a gene: 4. The CDR3 sequence: CASSQGQLTYEQYF. CDR3 DNA sequence: TGTGCCAGCAGCCAGGGACAGCTAACCTACGAGCAGTACTTC.

The rearrangement uses TRBV7-9 and TRBJ2-5; D uncertain. Germline CDR1 reads SEHNR; CDR2 reads FQNEAQ (reference sequence). The ends were cut back, 5 bases at V and 5 bases at J, with 9 bases in the middle. The CDR3 length is 12 residues. This chain's CDR3 is CASSPGLETQYF. CDR3 DNA: TGTGCCAGCAGCCCCGGATTGGAGACCCAGTACTTC.

This rearrangement joins TRBV29-1 to TRBJ1-2; D unclear. The ends were cut back, 6 bases at V and 7 bases at J, with 24 bases in the middle. This CDR3 is 15 amino acids long. CDR1 and CDR2 from the germline V gene are SQVTM and ANQGSEA. CDR3 DNA sequence: TGCAGCGTGGAGACCCCCGAATTATGGCGGCTTGGCTACACCTTC. Its translation is CSVETPELWRLGYTF.

The V and J genes are TRBV20-1 and TRBJ2-3, with D perhaps assigned TRBD1 or TRBD2 (5 bases each). Trimming cost V 1 base and J 10 bases, with 9 bases left between them. The CDR3 extends over 11 amino acids. Per germline, CDR1 DFQATT and CDR2 SNEGSKA (reference sequence). For the CDR3, the DNA is TGCAGTGCTAGAGCAGGGACGCCGCAGTATTTT. This translates into CSARAGTPQYF.

The rearrangement uses TRBV18 and TRBJ2-7; possibly TRBD1 or TRBD2 for D (6 bases each). The CDR3 sequence is 15 residues long. With 6 bases removed from V and 3 bases from J, the gap between germline ends came to 18 bases. Germline CDR1 KGHSH, CDR2 LQKENI. CDR3 bases: TGTGCCAGCTCGCCCGGTGGGGGGCTAGGCTACGAGCAGTACTTC. Residues: CASSPGGGLGYEQYF.

This clone showed up just once. The chain joins TRBV10-2 to TRBJ1-5; unclear D gene. The germline CDR1 and CDR2 sequences are WSHSY and SAAADI. Trimming pared 0 bases from V and 1 base from J, leaving 4 bases between. The CDR3 sequence is 14 residues long. As DNA, the CDR3 is TGCGCCAGCAGTGAGTCGGGGAGCAATCAGCCCCAGCATTTT. This translates into CASSESGSNQPQHF.

The chain has TRBV5-4 and TRBJ2-3, with D tentatively TRBD2 (7 bases). CDR1 and CDR2 from the germline V gene are SGHNT and YYREEE (reference sequence). V gave up 4 bases and J gave up 2 bases, with 14 bases separating them. The CDR3 is 15 residues long. The CDR3 region has the DNA TGTGCCAGCAGCCGGGGGGCACAGAACACAGATACGCAGTATTTT. This sequence encodes CASSRGAQNTDTQYF. The full variable domain, in which reference TRBV5-4 and TRBJ2-3 provide the parts outside the CDR3, is ETGVTQSPTHLIKTRGQQVTLRCSSQSGHNTVSWYQQALGQGPQFIFQYYREEENGRGNFPPRFSGLQFPNYSSELNVNALELDDSALYLCASSRGAQNTDTQYFGPGTRLTVL.

This chain links TRBV23-1 with TRBJ2-2, with 8 bases aligning to TRBD1. TRBV23-1 is noted as an ORF with a role that remains uncertain. The CDR3 consists of 16 residues. Trimming removed 7 bases from V and 5 bases from J; junction bases left unmatched: 12. The CDR3 sequence: CASKSGGQGLTGELFF. The CDR3 DNA reads as TGCGCCAGCAAGTCTGGCGGACAGGGTCTTACCGGGGAGCTGTTTTTT.

This chain links TRBV19 with TRBJ2-5; D uncertain. Germline lookup yields CDR1 LNHDA and CDR2 SQIVND (reference sequence). V lost 4 bases and J lost 11, with 23 bases in between. This CDR3 has 15 residues. The CDR3 sequence: CASSTHRTPRTEQYF. CDR3 nucleotide sequence: TGTGCCAGTAGTACCCATCGGACGCCTCGGACGGAGCAGTACTTC.

The rearrangement links TRBV30 to TRBJ1-6; no reliable D call. Germline loops: CDR1 GTSNPN, CDR2 SVGIG (reference sequence). The CDR3 sequence is 11 residues long. V shed 2 bases and J shed 8 bases, with 4 bases lying between them. The DNA for the CDR3 is TGTGCCTGGAGTACCGATTCACCCCTCCACTTT. Translated: CAWSTDSPLHF.

The chain recombines TRBV19 with TRBJ2-7, with D perhaps matching TRBD1 (6 bases). With 9 bases removed from V and 0 bases from J, the gap between germline ends came to 12 bases. The germline CDR1 and CDR2 sequences are LNHDA and SQIVND (reference sequence). This CDR3 is built from 13 residues. The CDR3 loop reads CASSRGHSYEQYF. DNA of the CDR3: TGTGCCAGCAGCCGGGGACACTCCTACGAGCAGTACTTC. Drawing the rest from reference TRBV19 and TRBJ2-7, the complete variable domain is DGGITQSPKYLFRKEGQNVTLSCEQNLNHDAMYWYRQDPGQGLRLIYYSQIVNDFQKGDIAEGYSVSREKKESFPLTVTSAQKNPTAFYLCASSRGHSYEQYFGPGTRLTVT.

This chain uses TRBV10-3 with TRBJ1-2; 8 bases line up with TRBD1. The CDR3 totals 14 residues. Germline CDR1 is ENHRY and CDR2 is SYGVKD. Germline trimming cut 5 bases from V and 5 bases from J; bases unmatched to any gene: 7. Here the CDR3 reads CAISLDRGGYGYTF. In nucleotides, the CDR3 is TGTGCCATCAGTCTCGACAGGGGAGGATATGGCTACACCTTC.

V usage is TRBV6-1 and J usage is TRBJ2-7, with 8 bases fitting TRBD1. Looked up from germline, CDR1 is MNHNS and CDR2 is SASEGT. The ends lost 5 bases at V and 2 bases at J; junction bases unmatched: 8. The CDR3 spans 15 residues. The CDR3: CASSPRGQGAYEQYF. CDR3 sequence (DNA): TGTGCCAGCAGTCCTCGAGGACAGGGCGCCTACGAGCAGTACTTC.

This chain joins TRBV19 and TRBJ1-1, with D maybe TRBD1 (6 bases). The germline V gene encodes CDR1 LNHDA and CDR2 SQIVND (reference sequence). The CDR3 covers 14 residues. V lost 2 bases and J lost 8, with 15 bases in between. The CDR3 loop is CASSIQGTAGEAFF. CDR3 coding DNA: TGTGCCAGTAGTATACAGGGGACTGCCGGGGAAGCTTTCTTT. Supplemented by reference TRBV19 and TRBJ1-1, the full variable domain reads DGGITQSPKYLFRKEGQNVTLSCEQNLNHDAMYWYRQDPGQGLRLIYYSQIVNDFQKGDIAEGYSVSREKKESFPLTVTSAQKNPTAFYLCASSIQGTAGEAFFGQGTRLTVV.

This chain joins TRBV6-5 and TRBJ1-2, with D tentatively TRBD1 (5 bases). The CDR3 sequence is 10 residues long. Germline assignment: CDR1 MNHEY and CDR2 SVGAGI. V was cut by 10 bases and J by 3 bases, with 6 bases left in between. The CDR3 nucleotides read TGTGCCACGGGGGACTATGGCTACACCTTC. This codes for CATGDYGYTF.

The gene calls are TRBV5-1 and TRBJ2-2, with 12 bases aligning to TRBD2. The V gene end was trimmed by 4 bases and the J gene end by 7 bases; junction bases not matched to a gene: 5. The CDR3 length is 15 residues. Germline V gene lookup returns CDR1 SGHRS and CDR2 YFSETQ. The DNA for the CDR3 is TGCGCCAGCAGCAAACTAGCGGGAGGTGACGGGGAGCTGTTTTTT. Encoded protein: CASSKLAGGDGELFF. The full variable domain, its missing parts supplied by reference TRBV5-1 and TRBJ2-2, is KAGVTQTPRYLIKTRGQQVTLSCSPISGHRSVSWYQQTPGQGLQFLFEYFSETQRNKGNFPGRFSGRQFSNSRSEMNVSTLELGDSALYLCASSKLAGGDGELFFGEGSRLTVL.

J is TRBJ1-1 and V is TRBV28; no reliable D call. Deletions cut 11 bases from V and 3 bases from J, with 19 bases between. The CDR3 sequence is 14 residues long. CDR1 MDHEN and CDR2 SYDVKM come from the germline V gene. The CDR3 loop reads CASTPGLWDTEAFF. The CDR3 DNA reads as TGTGCCTCTACCCCCGGGTTGTGGGACACTGAAGCTTTCTTT.

The gene calls are TRBV27 and TRBJ2-3, with 7 bases aligning to TRBD2. The CDR3 sequence is 15 residues long. Germline V CDR1 and CDR2: MNHEY, SMNVEV (reference sequence). J lost 4 bases, V lost 6 bases, and 10 bases had no gene match. The CDR3 is CASSAGGRDPDTQYF. CDR3 bases: TGTGCCAGCAGCGCCGGGGGGAGGGACCCAGATACGCAGTATTTT.